The 22 T cell receptor beta chains below all came from one sample that was sequenced in a study of CD4 T cells in relation to SARS-CoV-2 and coronaviruses. Clones were read by immunoSEQ multiplex PCR, and TCRdb kept only the in-frame ones, dropping some. The data show about 65,000 clones, about nine tenths seen once. Unexposed donor CD4+ T cells date from about 2011-2018, before the COVID-19 pandemic. The sequenced sample was memory CD4+ T cells from PBMCs. Source of these receptors: a human donor in good health.

The chain recombines TRBV7-9 with TRBJ1-5; 7 bases are a match to TRBD1. From germline, CDR1 is SEHNR and CDR2 FQNEAQ (reference sequence). The junction had 13 bases not matched to a gene; V was cut back by 4 bases and J by 4 bases. CDR3 length equals 17 residues. The CDR3 DNA reads as TGTGCCAGCAGCTCACTGGGGGGCTCAGGGGGTAATCAGCCCCAGCATTTT. Protein sequence: CASSSLGGSGGNQPQHF.

The chain links TRBV21-1 to TRBJ2-2; the table calls TRBD2, which could not be checked here. TRBV21-1 is described as a pseudogene. The CDR3 runs 15 residues. CDR3 in DNA: TGTGCCAGCAGCAAGACTAGCGCGAACACCGGGGAGCTGTTTTTT. Protein: CASSKTSANTGELFF.

The gene calls are TRBV10-1 and TRBJ2-7; 11 positions agree with TRBD2. The CDR3 has 16 residues. Unmatched junction bases numbered 2, after V lost 1 base and J lost 0 bases. Germline lookup yields CDR1 WNHNN and CDR2 SYGVQD (reference sequence). CDR3 DNA sequence: TGCGCCAGCAGTGAGTATGGACTAGCGGGCTCCTACGAGCAGTACTTC. Translated: CASSEYGLAGSYEQYF.

The gene calls are TRBV19 and TRBJ2-3; possibly TRBD2 for D (6 bases). V was trimmed by 2 bases and J by 12 bases, leaving 18 bases between them. Germline lookup yields CDR1 LNHDA and CDR2 SQIVND (reference sequence). The CDR3 runs 14 residues. Here the CDR3 reads CASSILKGGAPQYF. In DNA, the CDR3 is TGTGCCAGTAGTATACTCAAAGGAGGGGCCCCACAGTATTTT.

CDR3 bases: TGCAGTGCTAGTCGTATTCGGGCGGGTTCCTACAATGAGCAGTTCTTC. Translated, it gives CSASRIRAGSYNEQFF. The V call is TRBV20-1, the J call TRBJ2-1; D is possibly TRBD2 (5 bases). V lost 3 bases and J 1 base, leaving 16 bases between the germline ends. CDR1 and CDR2 (germline): DFQATT, SNEGSKA (reference sequence). The CDR3 has 16 amino acids.

V usage is TRBV27 and J usage is TRBJ1-2; D not resolved. The V gene lost 1 base and the J gene lost 7 bases, with 13 bases spanning the gap. The CDR3 length is 14 residues. Germline V gene sequence: CDR1 MNHEY, CDR2 SMNVEV (reference sequence). CDR3 in amino acids: CASSLFPGSSGYTF. The CDR3 nucleotides are TGTGCCAGCAGTTTATTCCCTGGGTCGAGTGGCTACACCTTC.

In its sample, this clone was seen once. The CDR3 bases are TGTGCCAGCAGTATCATGAACACTGAAGCTTTCTTT. Its translation is CASSIMNTEAFF. This chain links TRBV12-3 or TRBV12-4 with TRBJ1-1; no reliable D call. The length of the CDR3 is 12 residues. Trimming took 5 bases from V and 0 from J, leaving 4 bases between them.

This sequence joins TRBV29-1 and TRBJ2-3; 8 bases are a match to TRBD1. The V gene's germline CDR1 is SQVTM and CDR2 ANQGSEA. The V segment lost 3 bases and the J segment 7 bases; nucleotides outside the gene matches: 9. The CDR3 extends over 14 amino acids. The CDR3, as DNA: TGCAGCGTTGAGGGACAGGTTCATGCAAATACGCAGTATTTT. Its protein product is CSVEGQVHANTQYF.

A few counts support this clone. The gene calls are TRBV28 and TRBJ2-1; TRBD1 agrees at 9 bases. The ends lost 8 bases at V and 8 bases at J; junction bases unmatched: 16. Germline V gene sequence: CDR1 MDHEN, CDR2 SYDVKM. The CDR3 is 16 amino acids. The CDR3 DNA reads as TGTGCCAGCCAAACCCGGGACAGGGTGGTTTGGGATGAGCAGTTCTTC. Amino acid sequence: CASQTRDRVVWDEQFF.

The genes are TRBV18 and TRBJ1-2, with D unclear. This CDR3 region has 16 residues. Between the trimmed V and J ends, which lost 1 base and 1 base, there was a span of 13 bases. Germline values: CDR1 KGHSH, CDR2 LQKENI. CDR3 DNA: TGTGCCAGCTCACCACTTGGGCAAACCCTTAACTATGGCTACACCTTC. This sequence encodes CASSPLGQTLNYGYTF.

The rearrangement links TRBV6-6 to TRBJ1-3, with D unclear. CDR3 size: 14 residues. V lost 2 bases and J 4 bases, leaving 9 bases between the germline ends. Germline V CDR1 and CDR2: MNHNY, SVGAGI (reference sequence). The CDR3 nucleotides read TGTGCCAGCAGTTACGAGGCTTCAGGAAACACCATATATTTT. As protein: CASSYEASGNTIYF.

V usage is TRBV5-1 and J usage is TRBJ2-3, with TRBD2 matching 11 bases. Germline CDR1 reads SGHRS; CDR2 reads YFSETQ. Trimming took 4 bases from V and 0 from J; bases not matched to a gene: 4. The CDR3 covers 16 residues. Here the CDR3 reads CASSQGLAASTDTQYF. The CDR3 DNA follows: TGCGCCAGCAGCCAGGGACTAGCGGCTAGCACAGATACGCAGTATTTT.

The CDR3 nucleotides read TGTGCCAGCAGCTCGGGTGCGAACACTGAAGCTTTCTTT. This gives the protein CASSSGANTEAFF. V usage is TRBV7-3 and J usage is TRBJ1-1; no reliable D call. In germline, CDR1 is SGHTA, CDR2 FQGTGA. This CDR3 has 13 residues. V was cut by 4 bases and J by 1 base, with 7 bases left in between.

Concerning this clone: Within the sample, other DNA sequences also encode this same CDR3. The rearrangement links TRBV30 to TRBJ2-5, with D unresolved. CDR1 GTSNPN and CDR2 SVGIG come from the germline V gene (reference sequence). The length of the CDR3 is 13 residues. V lost 3 bases and J lost 1, with 9 bases in between. CDR3 sequence: CAWSVGTQETQYF. The CDR3 coding sequence is TGTGCCTGGAGCGTTGGAACCCAAGAGACCCAGTACTTC.

This clone was seen just once. V and J are TRBV5-1 and TRBJ2-2; D might be TRBD1 or TRBD2, each matching 5 bases. Between the trimmed V and J ends, which lost 0 bases and 6 bases, there was a span of 9 bases. The length of the CDR3 is 14 residues. In germline, CDR1 is SGHRS, CDR2 YFSETQ. In DNA, the CDR3 is TGCGCCAGCAGCTTGGATGGGGGACCCGGGGAGCTGTTTTTT. Translating gives CASSLDGGPGELFF.

The chain has TRBV7-3 and TRBJ2-1; TRBD1 aligns across 8 bases. V gave up 5 bases and J gave up 6 bases; unmatched junction bases: 9. The CDR3 length is 15 residues. The germline V gene encodes CDR1 SGHTA and CDR2 FQGTGA. CDR3: CASSLTGGAGNEQFF. The CDR3 DNA reads TGTGCCAGCAGCCTTACAGGGGGAGCGGGCAATGAGCAGTTCTTC.

The chain couples TRBV4-3 to TRBJ1-2, with D tentatively TRBD1 (5 bases). CDR1 is LGHNA and CDR2 is YSLEER in the germline V gene. This CDR3 has 17 residues. Trimming shortened V by 1 base and J by 0 bases, and 15 bases separated the two germline ends. This chain's CDR3 is CASSQGVGTYPNYGYTF. The DNA of the CDR3 is TGCGCCAGCAGCCAAGGGGTAGGGACCTACCCTAACTATGGCTACACCTTC.

The gene calls are TRBV24-1 and TRBJ1-2, with 7 bases aligning to TRBD1. CDR1 KGHDR and CDR2 SFDVKD come from the germline V gene. This CDR3 region has 15 residues. J lost 2 bases, V lost 2 bases, and 4 bases had no gene match. CDR3 loop: CATSDWDSSNYGYTF. In nucleotides, the CDR3 is TGTGCCACCAGTGATTGGGACAGCAGCAACTATGGCTACACCTTC.

The chain joins TRBV29-1 to TRBJ2-2; D tentatively fits TRBD1 or TRBD2 (6 bases each). V lost 4 bases and J lost 3, with 21 bases in between. This CDR3 comprises 17 residues. The germline CDR1 and CDR2 sequences are SQVTM and ANQGSEA. As DNA, the CDR3 is TGCAGCGTTGGACTATGGAGGGGGGCCCGGGACACCGGGGAGCTGTTTTTT. The encoded protein is CSVGLWRGARDTGELFF.

This CDR3 is CASSLAGTGLSYEQYF. CDR3 in DNA: TGTGCCAGCAGCTTAGCAGGCACAGGGCTCTCCTACGAGCAGTACTTC. The chain combines TRBV7-2 with TRBJ2-7; maybe TRBD1 (6 bases). The germline gives CDR1 SGHTA, CDR2 FQGNSA. V lost 0 bases and J lost 0, with 12 bases in between. The CDR3 sequence is 16 residues long. Together with reference TRBV7-2 and TRBJ2-7, the CDR3 gives the full variable domain: GAGVSQSPSNKVTEKGKDVELRCDPISGHTALYWYRQSLGQGLEFLIYFQGNSAPDKSGLPSDRFSAERTGGSVSTLTIQRTQQEDSAVYLCASSLAGTGLSYEQYFGPGTRLTVT.

This chain uses TRBV18 with TRBJ1-5; D gene ambiguous. Germline values: CDR1 KGHSH, CDR2 LQKENI. V was clipped by 3 bases and J by 4 bases, with 7 bases between them. The CDR3 has 13 amino acids. The CDR3 DNA reads as TGTGCCAGCTCACCGGGGTTGAATCAGCCCCAGCATTTT. Translated, it gives CASSPGLNQPQHF.

The J gene is TRBJ2-5, the V gene TRBV11-2; 11 nucleotides line up with TRBD2. The CDR3 has 16 amino acids. V dropped 4 bases and J dropped 0; count of bases not matched to a gene: 4. Germline CDR1 reads SGHAT; CDR2 reads FQNNGV. In nucleotides, the CDR3 is TGTGCCAGCAGCTCCAAGACTAGCGGGGACCAAGAGACCCAGTACTTC. This translates into CASSSKTSGDQETQYF.